This T cell receptor (beta chain) was identified during a study of blood T cells in healthy people across ages. The CDR3 extends over 17 amino acids. CDR1 and CDR2 (germline): PRHDT, FYEKMQ (reference sequence). Trimming stripped 1 base from V and 0 bases from J, with 10 bases between. Together with a sample-barcoded 5' primer, a J-beta primer mix was included in a second PCR lasting about 6 to 11 cycles. From the 5' RACE reads, TCRdb called clonotypes with MiXCR, one entry per CDR3 protein. The sample consists of about 500,000 distinct CDR3 sequences, approximately 25% of them appearing once. Total RNA, at least 6 micrograms per sample, was extracted from PBMCs. This sample was shared with a second study, whose subject was T cells of mothers and their children. That source notes: Donors were a few healthy Caucasian mothers and their six children. Amplification in the second PCR used the M1S primer, which added sample barcodes and 2-4 random nucleotides. Compared with unrelated pairs, related mother-child pairs had slightly higher, non-significant overlap.

The clonotype was recovered from a boy aged 10-17 years in good health. Source material: blood. The chain links TRBV13 to TRBJ2-6; D uncertain. The CDR3 loop reads CASSLVYSVSGANVLTF. The CDR3 bases are TGTGCCAGCAGCTTAGTGTACAGCGTCTCTGGGGCCAACGTCCTGACTTTC.